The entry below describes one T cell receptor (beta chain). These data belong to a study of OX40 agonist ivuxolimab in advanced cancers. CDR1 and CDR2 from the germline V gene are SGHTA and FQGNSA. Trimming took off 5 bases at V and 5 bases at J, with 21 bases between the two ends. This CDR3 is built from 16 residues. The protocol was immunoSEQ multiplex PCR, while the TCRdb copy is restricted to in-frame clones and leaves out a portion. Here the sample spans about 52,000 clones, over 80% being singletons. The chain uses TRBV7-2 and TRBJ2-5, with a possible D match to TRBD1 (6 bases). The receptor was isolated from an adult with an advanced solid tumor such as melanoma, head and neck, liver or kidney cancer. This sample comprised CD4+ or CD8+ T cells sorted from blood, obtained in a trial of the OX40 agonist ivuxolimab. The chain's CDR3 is CASSQPPGAHGETQYF. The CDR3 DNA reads TGTGCCAGCAGCCAACCCCCAGGGGCCCATGGGGAGACCCAGTACTTC.